The clone carrying this T cell receptor (beta chain) occurred once. This entry belongs to a study of cytotoxic CD8 clonotypes in ibrutinib-treated CLL. With V trimmed by 2 bases and J by 5 bases, 4 bases remained unmatched. Germline V CDR1 and CDR2: SEHNR, FQNEAQ (reference sequence). The length of the CDR3 is 14 residues. Produced via immunoSEQ multiplex PCR; TCRdb's table is partial and in-frame only. The sample includes roughly 45,000 clones, 60% to 70% seen only once; the top ten take 20% to 25%. V and J are TRBV7-9 and TRBJ1-1; 8 nucleotides line up with TRBD1. The sequence was obtained from a human donor with chronic lymphocytic leukemia. This specimen was PBMCs, taken after 24 months of ibrutinib treatment. CDR3 protein: CASSLQGAATEAFF. The DNA for the CDR3 is TGTGCCAGCAGCTTACAGGGGGCTGCGACTGAAGCTTTCTTT.